This T cell receptor beta chain was documented in a study of long-term antiretroviral therapy in people with HIV. As regards this clone: Its antigen is still unknown.

Whole-study findings and limits: ART adherence, viral resistance and therapy changes went undocumented. Repertoire composition at all time points was dominated by clones that had expanded before ART.

At the survey level, the v3.0 immunoSEQ assay was run. Measured with immunoSEQ multiplex PCR; TCRdb has only the in-frame clones, and not every one. The sample holds 25,000 to 30,000 clones; approximately 83% are singletons and the top ten take roughly a tenth. In the United States, treatment was given to all participants with HIV. Per germline, CDR1 SEHNR and CDR2 FQNEAQ (reference sequence). The CDR3 extends over 16 amino acids. J was trimmed by 4 bases and V by 3 bases; bases with no gene match: 11. The sample was unsorted PBMCs, taken 2.7 to 2.8 years after starting antiretroviral therapy. The J gene is TRBJ2-5, the V gene TRBV7-9; 7 bases fit TRBD1. This clonotype was sampled from a man aged 30-40 years with HIV. As DNA, the CDR3 is TGTGCCAGCAGCTTGTGGACAGGATGGACTGGAGAGACCCAGTACTTC. Amino acid sequence: CASSLWTGWTGETQYF.